The present entry profiles one TCR beta chain with its context. This sample is part of a study of PD-L1 blockade in urothelial cancer. Study overall: Patients initiated atezolizumab in the mid-2010s at 1,200 mg intravenously every 3 weeks. Blood analysis occurred 3 weeks (second dose) and 6 weeks after treatment start. Counts from blood samples showed a median of about 150,000 T cells.

Patients had urothelial carcinoma that was locally advanced or metastatic. The method was immunoSEQ multiplex PCR; TCRdb's version includes in-frame clones alone and lacks a portion of them. The table includes tens of thousands of clones, less than 90% detected once. The CDR3 totals 19 residues. V lost 3 bases, J lost 0 bases, and 14 bases stayed unmatched. Per the germline V gene, CDR1 is SGDLS and CDR2 is YYNGEE. Sequencing was performed on PBMCs, taken around atezolizumab (anti-PD-L1) treatment. The gene calls are TRBV9 and TRBJ2-7; 11 bases align to TRBD2. The receptor comes from an older man with urothelial cancer. This CDR3 reads CASSDSGTSGLDSSYEQYF. CDR3 DNA sequence: TGTGCCAGCAGCGATTCCGGGACTAGCGGCCTGGATTCCTCCTACGAGCAGTACTTC.